A single sample gave rise to the 5 T cell receptor beta chains below, sequenced in a study of response to subunit inactivated influenza vaccine. TCRdb re-derived calls from the RT-PCR reads in MiXCR, one entry per CDR3 protein. Found here are 500,000 to 700,000 distinct CDR3 sequences, roughly 23% of them singletons; the top ten hold approximately 3%. These data were likewise used in another study, on T cells expressing NK-cell markers. That source adds: 5'RACE template switching with UMIs produced the TCR beta cDNA.

This sample comprised CD4+ T cells sorted from PBMCs, obtained 12 days after vaccination. These receptor sequences come from a man aged 50 to 59 who received an inactivated influenza vaccine.

The chain recombines TRBV6-2 or TRBV6-3 with TRBJ2-4, with D uncertain. There are 11 residues in the CDR3. The germline CDR1 and CDR2 sequences are MNHEY and SVGEGT. V was cut by 7 bases and J by 8 bases, with 9 bases left in between. The CDR3 coding sequence is TGTGCCAGCACAGATTTGGACATTCAGTACTTC. Its translation: CASTDLDIQYF.

This clonotype was detected only a few times. V gene TRBV20-1 combines with J gene TRBJ2-3; 15 bases align to TRBD2. Germline CDR1 is DFQATT and CDR2 is SNEGSKA (reference sequence). This CDR3 comprises 19 residues. V trimming: 1 base; J trimming: 0 bases; junction bases outside the gene matches: 8. The CDR3 reads CSARAGGTSGGSSTDTQYF. In DNA, the CDR3 is TGCAGTGCTAGAGCAGGCGGGACTAGCGGGGGGTCTAGCACAGATACGCAGTATTTT.

The CDR3 loop reads CASSQKITGELFF. CDR3 bases: TGTGCCAGCAGCCAAAAAATAACCGGGGAGCTGTTTTTT. This sequence joins TRBV4-2 and TRBJ2-2; D remains ambiguous. The CDR3 has 13 amino acids. The germline V gene encodes CDR1 LGHNA and CDR2 YNFKEQ. The V end lost 2 bases, the J end lost 5 bases, and 6 bases lay between the germline ends.

This rearrangement joins TRBV10-3 to TRBJ1-5, with D hard to call. The V end lost 5 bases, the J end lost 4 bases, and 12 bases lay between the germline ends. The germline V gene encodes CDR1 ENHRY and CDR2 SYGVKD. This CDR3 comprises 14 residues. CDR3 sequence: CAISPDGSNQPQHF. The CDR3, as DNA: TGTGCCATCAGTCCGGACGGTAGTAATCAGCCCCAGCATTTT.

Many counts were recorded for this clonotype. The chain has TRBV10-2 and TRBJ2-2; D gene ambiguous. V was clipped by 10 bases and J by 7 bases, with 13 bases between them. CDR3 size: 12 residues. Germline CDR1 reads WSHSY; CDR2 reads SAAADI. In DNA, the CDR3 is TGCGCCACCTGGGATCCGATCGGGGAGCTGTTTTTT. Encoded protein: CATWDPIGELFF.